One sample yielded the 2 T cell receptor beta chains listed below, sequenced in a study of cytomegalovirus exposure and HLA in healthy donors. The PCR contained 60 Vbeta and 13 Jbeta primers. The assay was immunoSEQ multiplex PCR, and TCRdb's table has in-frame clones only and misses some. The listing records about 120,000 clones. Source material: PBMCs. These receptors came from a man younger than 35 in good health and CMV-seronegative.

The chain links TRBV19 to TRBJ2-3; a weak D match, TRBD1 (6 bases). The CDR3 consists of 17 residues. With 10 bases removed from V and 4 bases from J, the gap between germline ends came to 27 bases. The germline gives CDR1 LNHDA, CDR2 SQIVND (reference sequence). The DNA of the CDR3 is TGTGCCACAAAGTACAGGGTTGGGTTAACCTGGGCAGATACGCAGTATTTT. This codes for CATKYRVGLTWADTQYF.

The CDR3 DNA reads TGCGCCAGCAGCTTAGGGACAGGATTCATGAACACTGAAGCTTTCTTT. Translating gives CASSLGTGFMNTEAFF. V usage is TRBV5-1 and J usage is TRBJ1-1, with 8 nucleotides matching TRBD1. Germline lookup yields CDR1 SGHRS and CDR2 YFSETQ. CDR3 size: 16 residues. Germline trimming cut 2 bases from V and 0 bases from J; bases unmatched to any gene: 6.